The following is a TCR beta chain sequence with its context. MiXCR, run by TCRdb on the 5' RACE reads, gives a single entry per CDR3 protein. The sample includes nearly 650,000 distinct CDR3 sequences, 7.1% of them seen just once. Germline CDR1 is SQVTM and CDR2 is ANQGSEA. The CDR3 contains 13 residues. Trimming took 8 bases from V and 6 from J, leaving 19 bases between them. The data originate from a study of identical twins. The data were also submitted as part of a second study, on yellow fever vaccine responses in identical twins.

Sequenced: PBMCs. This clonotype originated in a woman aged 18 to 35 in good health. The genes are TRBV29-1 and TRBJ1-2; no firm D call. The CDR3 loop reads CSSRHRGSDGYTF. The CDR3 DNA reads as TGCAGCTCTCGACACAGAGGTAGTGATGGCTACACCTTC.